The present T cell receptor beta chain was sequenced within a study of Graves' ophthalmopathy and Graves' hyperthyroidism. CDR3 regions of TCR beta were amplified from RNA transcripts. HTBI primers were used in a first-round RT-PCR, which preceded a second-round multiplex PCR. One entry per CDR3 protein results from TCRdb running MiXCR on the multiplex PCR reads. The sample lists under 200,000 distinct CDR3 sequences, 30% to 45% occurring once. The V and J ends lost 6 bases and 8 bases respectively, with 20 bases between them. The CDR3 totals 15 residues. This chain connects TRBV12-3 or TRBV12-4 to TRBJ1-3; tentatively, D is TRBD1 (5 bases). This clonotype originated in a woman between 35 and 50 years old with Graves' ophthalmopathy. The material sequenced was peripheral blood. CDR3 sequence reads: CASRGTDDLGDTIYF. Here the CDR3 DNA reads TGTGCCAGCAGAGGGACGGATGATCTCGGAGACACCATATATTTT.